The entry that follows covers one T cell receptor (beta chain) sequence. This specimen comes from a study of T cell clonotyping in hematopoietic cell transplantation. There are 13 residues in the CDR3. V gave up 8 bases and J gave up 1 base, with 10 bases separating them. The germline V gene has CDR1 MNHEY and CDR2 SMNVEV (reference sequence). Data came from immunoSEQ multiplex PCR; TCRdb stores just in-frame clones and leaves some out. The sample lists about 15,000 clones, less than 80% occurring once. This chain joins TRBV27 and TRBJ2-3; maybe TRBD2 (5 bases). The sequencing sample was made of PBMCs. The receptor's source is a human donor who either received an allogeneic hematopoietic cell transplant for a myeloid malignancy or was a related donor (not recorded which). Some clones in this sample may be carry-over from other donors' samples. This CDR3 reads CASQRQGTDTQYF. The CDR3 DNA sequence: TGTGCCAGCCAGCGGCAGGGCACAGATACGCAGTATTTT.